This TCR beta chain derives from a study of beta chain features in type 1 diabetes (dated by TCRdb to 2017 to 2018). Notes on the research overall: Mean age, gender distribution, total cell number and subset yield did not differ between patients and healthy donors. The study compared the TCRB repertoires of sorted circulating CD4+ T cell subsets in recently diagnosed type 1 diabetes patients with those in matched healthy donors. Regulatory and stem cell-like memory subsets were isolated from only 8 patients and about eight healthy donors, whereas naive and central memory subsets came from all 30 or so donors. A total of approximately 100,000,000 sorted cells were examined across all samples, and the number of cells per subset was strongly correlated with RNA yield. Beyond this particular receptor, the publication reports: At VDJ recombination sites, patients with type 1 diabetes made fewer insertions and deleted more nucleotides, a pattern implying thymic rearrangement abnormalities. HLA sub-analyses involved small numbers of individuals, so any influence of HLA type on TCRB rearrangement remained unresolved. Sequencing cDNA rather than genomic DNA could over-represent highly expressing activated cells, although activation and CD3 levels did not differ between groups. In all four CD4+ subsets, TCRB CDR3 length was moderately but significantly shorter in type 1 diabetes patients. PCR might favor shorter templates, but patient and control samples were amplified and corrected together, so any skew would affect both groups equally. The naive, central memory and regulatory TCRB repertoires appeared to resemble one another more closely among patients than among healthy donors.

All of the isolated RNA was reverse transcribed with the High Capacity cDNA Reverse Transcription Kit, so expressed TCRB transcripts were sequenced. Deep immunoSEQ sequencing was performed on naive, central memory and regulatory T cell samples, with an average of around 3.4 million total reads per sample. Sorted cells were lysed in RLT buffer, and RNA was extracted using DNase-treated RNeasy Micro or Mini kits according to cell number. To prevent cross-contamination, each cell subset was processed individually, whereas patient and healthy donor samples were processed jointly. The immunoSEQ multiplex PCR was used to amplify TCRB sequences from cDNA, yielding 87-bp fragments that span the CDR3 region. Sequencing of the amplicons was done on the Illumina HiSeq platform. The authors' pipeline ran thus. PCR bias was computationally corrected using synthetic template baselines, reads within Hamming distance 2 were collapsed, and singletons that could not be merged were discarded. Reads were aligned against IMGT so that V, D and J genes, CDR3 length and insertions or deletions at six rearrangement sites could be assigned. Clonotype counts were normalized to sorted cell number within each subset before computing true diversity and Gini coefficients with the tcR R package. Repertoire sharing was quantified using the overlap coefficient calculated on TCRB nucleotide sequences. TCRdb took this table from immuneACCESS and kept in-frame rearrangements with V and J called. Such tables lack part of the clones; where checked against another copy, unresolved V genes explain under half of the gap, and the rest is unexplained. That table supplies the V and J calls and clone size; D and trimming were determined from the DNA. The sample has about 160,000 clones on record, 6.5% to 10% of them singletons. 0.54% of the sample lies in the top ten.

The CDR1 and CDR2 encoded by the germline V gene are SQVTM and ANQGSEA. V and J lose 1 base and 1 base, and a span of 7 bases separates them. Including cysteine and phenylalanine, the CDR3 has 13 amino acids. Only the CDR3 DNA is retained, 39 bases long and in frame from the first base. Worth noting for this clone: Its specific antigen is unknown. Nothing much larger sits one base from this clone, and base qualities are not available.

Each donor gave one peripheral blood draw, about 100 mL on average, collected into heparinised tubes. Using a panel that included CD45RO, CCR7, CD25, CD127, CD95 and CD27, naive, central memory, regulatory and stem cell-like memory CD4+ T cells were sorted on a BD FACSAria II. All sorted populations exceeded 95% purity. Right away, PBMCs were isolated by Lymphoprep density gradient centrifugation and were stained directly, with no culture step. So that batch effects would be minimized, each experiment stained and sorted samples in pairs, pairing one healthy donor with one patient. The receptor comes from a young woman with type 1 diabetes. The chain is made from TRBV29-1 and TRBJ1-1, with an unclear D gene assignment. Specimen: central memory CD4+ T cells from blood. The DNA is TGCAGCGTTGAAGGAGTTTCGAACACTGAAGCTTTCTTT. This codes for CSVEGVSNTEAFF.